Detailed here is one T cell receptor (beta chain). This entry belongs to a study of blood T cell repertoires in COVID-19. Overall study: The United States, Italy and Spain provided the acute and convalescent COVID-19 samples.

The V segment lost 7 bases and the J segment 8 bases; nucleotides outside the gene matches: 8. In germline, CDR1 is MDHEN, CDR2 SYDVKM. CDR3 length: 13 amino acids. Libraries were prepared by immunoSEQ multiplex PCR; TCRdb keeps only in-frame clonotypes and omits some of them. In the table there are some 100,000 clones, about 88% of which are singletons. Source material: peripheral blood. The sequence derives from a woman of 80 years or more with active COVID-19. V usage is TRBV28 and J usage is TRBJ1-2; TRBD1 agrees at 9 bases. The CDR3 reads CASTARDREGYTF. The DNA for the CDR3 is TGTGCCAGCACCGCCCGGGACAGGGAGGGCTACACCTTC.